These 20 T cell receptor beta chains originate from one sample sequenced in a study of T cells in Graves' hyperthyroidism and ophthalmopathy. Amplified regions were TCR beta CDR3 sequences from RNA transcripts. When the TCR CDR3 underwent first-round RT-PCR, the HTBI primer set was used. A single record per CDR3 protein comes from TCRdb applying MiXCR to the multiplex PCR reads. The repertoire holds 690,000 or so distinct CDR3 sequences, with around 20% as singletons. The sample comprised blood. The receptors were gathered from a woman between 50 and 59 years old with Graves' hyperthyroidism that later progressed to Graves' ophthalmopathy.

V is TRBV6-5 and J is TRBJ2-3; D is ambiguous. The germline gives CDR1 MNHEY, CDR2 SVGAGI. Trimming took off 0 bases at V and 2 bases at J, with 15 bases between the two ends. This CDR3 comprises 17 residues. The CDR3 protein is CASSYSAQTSPTDTQYF. CDR3 nucleotide sequence: TGTGCCAGCAGTTACTCGGCACAGACCTCACCCACAGATACGCAGTATTTT.

In its sample, this clonotype was seen many times. The CDR3: CASSRDWRGSPLHF. CDR3 DNA sequence: TGTGCCAGCAGCCGGGACTGGAGAGGGTCACCCCTCCACTTT. This chain joins TRBV3-1 and TRBJ1-6; tentatively, D is TRBD1 (5 bases). CDR1 LGHDT and CDR2 YNNKEL come from the germline V gene (reference sequence). Trimming removed 4 bases at V and 10 bases at J, with 14 bases between. The CDR3 length is 14 residues.

In this sample, this clonotype turned up a few times. This chain connects TRBV29-1 to TRBJ1-1, with D hard to call. Trimming took off 3 bases at V and 7 bases at J, with 12 bases between the two ends. The CDR3 is 12 amino acids. Germline CDR1 and CDR2: SQVTM and ANQGSEA. CDR3 sequence: CSVERQVDEAFF. The CDR3 region has the DNA TGCAGCGTTGAGAGGCAGGTAGATGAAGCTTTCTTT.

This clonotype was found many times. This sequence joins TRBV5-1 and TRBJ2-7; the D gene is possibly TRBD1 (6 bases). Deletions cut 0 bases from V and 1 base from J, with 17 bases between. This CDR3 region has 17 residues. Per germline, CDR1 SGHRS and CDR2 YFSETQ. The chain's CDR3 is CASSLGWTALFSYEQYF. CDR3 nucleotides: TGCGCCAGCAGCTTGGGGTGGACAGCACTTTTTTCCTACGAGCAGTACTTC.

This clonotype was seen repeatedly, ten times or more. The V call is TRBV7-2, the J call TRBJ2-2; D remains ambiguous. V was clipped by 5 bases and J by 4 bases, with 14 bases between them. This CDR3 contains 15 residues. CDR1 is SGHTA and CDR2 is FQGNSA in the germline V gene. The CDR3, as DNA: TGTGCCAGCAGCACCTCCACAGTCAGCACCGGGGAGCTGTTTTTT. It codes for CASSTSTVSTGELFF.

The sample holds many counts of this clonotype. The chain employs TRBV5-1 and TRBJ2-7; TRBD1 matches at 8 bases. V shed 4 bases and J 2 bases; nucleotides not matched to a gene: 8. The CDR3 spans 15 residues. In germline, CDR1 is SGHRS, CDR2 YFSETQ. Here the CDR3 reads CASSLRTGQTYEQYF. CDR3 DNA sequence: TGCGCCAGCAGCCTACGGACAGGGCAGACCTACGAGCAGTACTTC.

The chain couples TRBV10-3 to TRBJ2-5; weak D call: TRBD2 (6 bases). Germline CDR1 ENHRY, CDR2 SYGVKD. This CDR3 is built from 14 residues. V gave up 8 bases and J gave up 7 bases, with 20 bases separating them. The CDR3 sequence is CAIAPGTQSGTQYF. In DNA, the CDR3 is TGTGCCATCGCCCCTGGGACTCAAAGTGGGACCCAGTACTTC.

The V and J genes are TRBV20-1 and TRBJ2-7; D call uncertain. Germline CDR1 and CDR2: DFQATT and SNEGSKA (reference sequence). The CDR3 is 14 residues long. V lost 0 bases and J 0 bases, leaving 9 bases between the germline ends. The CDR3 coding sequence is TGCAGTGCTAGAGATTTGGCCTACTCCTACGAGCAGTACTTC. This sequence encodes CSARDLAYSYEQYF.

This clonotype has at least ten counts. V and J are TRBV30 and TRBJ1-1; no definite D call. In germline, CDR1 is GTSNPN, CDR2 SVGIG (reference sequence). Deletions cut 2 bases from V and 6 bases from J, with 16 bases between. The length of the CDR3 is 14 residues. CDR3: CAWSRGDRGSEAFF. The CDR3 region has the DNA TGTGCCTGGAGTCGGGGTGATAGAGGGTCTGAAGCTTTCTTT.

This clonotype came up many times. V gene TRBV30 combines with J gene TRBJ1-1; D call uncertain. Trimming pared 3 bases from V and 7 bases from J, leaving 9 bases between. This CDR3 region has 11 residues. Germline V CDR1 and CDR2: GTSNPN, SVGIG (reference sequence). The CDR3 reads CAWSPEGEAFF. The CDR3 region has the DNA TGTGCCTGGAGCCCCGAGGGTGAAGCTTTCTTT.

This clonotype was observed at least ten times. The genes are TRBV5-1 and TRBJ1-1; 9 bases are shared with TRBD1. Losses at the gene ends were 0 bases for V and 1 base for J; bases not matched to a gene: 1. This CDR3 contains 15 residues. CDR1 SGHRS and CDR2 YFSETQ come from the germline V gene. CDR3 coding DNA: TGCGCCAGCAGCTTGGGGACAGGGGAGAACACTGAAGCTTTCTTT. As protein: CASSLGTGENTEAFF.

The V call is TRBV29-1, the J call TRBJ1-1; tentatively, D is TRBD1 (6 bases). Germline V gene sequence: CDR1 SQVTM, CDR2 ANQGSEA. V was trimmed by 6 bases and J by 2 bases, leaving 16 bases between them. The CDR3 loop spans 14 amino acids. The CDR3 region has the DNA TGCAGCGTAAACAGGGACACAACCAACACTGAAGCTTTCTTT. Protein sequence: CSVNRDTTNTEAFF.

This clonotype was detected only a few times. The rearrangement uses TRBV20-1 and TRBJ1-6; D is unresolved. V lost 6 bases and J lost 10, with 25 bases in between. Germline loops: CDR1 DFQATT, CDR2 SNEGSKA (reference sequence). The CDR3 consists of 16 residues. DNA for the CDR3: TGCAGTGCCCCAGCTGGGTGGGGTGGAGGTGGATCACCCCTCCACTTT. It is translated as CSAPAGWGGGGSPLHF.

The sample holds a few counts of this clonotype. The chain combines TRBV3-1 with TRBJ1-4; D is perhaps TRBD1 (6 bases). Germline V CDR1 and CDR2: LGHDT, YNNKEL (reference sequence). V was cut by 4 bases and J by 6 bases, with 15 bases left in between. The CDR3 is 15 residues long. CDR3 bases: TGTGCCAGCAGCCGCCGGGACAACCCCCATGAAAAACTGTTTTTT. Amino acids: CASSRRDNPHEKLFF. Variable domain in full (rest from reference TRBV3-1 and TRBJ1-4): DTAVSQTPKYLVTQMGNDKSIKCEQNLGHDTMYWYKQDSKKFLKIMFSYNNKELIINETVPNRFSPKSPDKAHLNLHINSLELGDSAVYFCASSRRDNPHEKLFFGSGTQLSVL.

The rearrangement uses TRBV6-2 or TRBV6-3 and TRBJ2-7; perhaps TRBD1 as D (6 bases). Per the germline V gene, CDR1 is MNHEY and CDR2 is SVGEGT. V lost 5 bases to trimming and J lost 2 bases, with 16 bases between them. The CDR3 is made up of 15 amino acids. The CDR3: CASSPPGTSTYEQYF. In DNA, the CDR3 is TGTGCCAGCAGTCCACCCGGGACATCCACCTACGAGCAGTACTTC.

This clonotype has ten or more counts. The CDR3 carries no conserved terminal phenylalanine or tryptophan, so it likely arises from a read error. The chain has TRBV11-2 and TRBJ1-1, with D tentatively TRBD1 (5 bases). The germline V gene has CDR1 SGHAT and CDR2 FQNNGV. Trimming removed 2 bases at V and 4 bases at J, with 17 bases between. The length of the CDR3 is 16 residues. The CDR3 nucleotides read TGTGCCAGCAGCTTAAGTGGACACCAAAGCAGCACTGAAGCTTTCGTT. Translating it yields CASSLSGHQSSTEAFV.

This clonotype was counted many times. V and J are TRBV24-1 and TRBJ2-3; 11 bases line up with TRBD1. V was pared by 0 bases and J by 3 bases, with 1 base of the junction left unmatched. CDR3 size: 16 residues. The V gene's germline CDR1 is KGHDR and CDR2 SFDVKD. The CDR3: CATSDLGTGGTDTQYF. CDR3 coding DNA: TGTGCCACCAGTGATTTGGGGACAGGGGGGACAGATACGCAGTATTTT.

The V and J genes are TRBV9 and TRBJ2-4; 7 positions agree with TRBD1. Germline values: CDR1 SGDLS, CDR2 YYNGEE. V was pared by 0 bases and J by 9 bases, with 12 bases of the junction left unmatched. This CDR3 has 16 amino acids. In DNA form, the CDR3 reads TGTGCCAGCAGCGTAGGAGACTCACAGGGGACGGCCATTCAGTACTTC. This sequence encodes CASSVGDSQGTAIQYF.

The chain carries TRBV27 and TRBJ2-7, with D hard to call. This CDR3 is built from 13 residues. Trimming removed 0 bases at V and 3 bases at J, with 6 bases between. Per the germline V gene, CDR1 is MNHEY and CDR2 is SMNVEV (reference sequence). The DNA for the CDR3 is TGTGCCAGCAGTTTATCGAAGCACTACGAGCAGTACTTC. Translated, it gives CASSLSKHYEQYF.

This clonotype was seen a few times. This chain joins TRBV29-1 and TRBJ1-4; D gene uncertain. Trimming stripped 7 bases from V and 1 base from J, with 4 bases between. The CDR3 extends over 11 amino acids. Germline CDR1 SQVTM, CDR2 ANQGSEA. This CDR3 reads CSGETNEKLFF. CDR3 nucleotide sequence: TGCAGCGGGGAAACTAATGAAAAACTGTTTTTT.